The present T cell receptor (beta chain) was sequenced within a study of T-cell reconstitution after alpha-beta-depleted transplantation in children. Whole-study findings and limits: High day-60 TCRbeta diversity in some patients came from surviving recipient T cells and thymic progenitors. Newly made T cells mostly supplied T-cell counts and diversity one year after transplant.

Using unique molecular identifiers, the investigators prepared the TCRbeta library. A single record per CDR3 protein comes from TCRdb applying MiXCR to the PCR reads. This sample has 80,000 to 100,000 distinct CDR3 sequences, with 23% found just once. The CDR3 consists of 17 residues. From germline, CDR1 is SGHTA and CDR2 FQGTGA. V lost 5 bases and J lost 1; bases outside the gene matches: 10. The table lists this clonotype with a few counts. Its antigen remains unidentified. The chain links TRBV7-3 to TRBJ2-1; TRBD1 matches 8 bases. Sequenced material: PBMCs, taken before TCRalphabeta/CD19-depleted stem cell transplant. This TCR was recovered from a boy aged 2 to 10 with acute lymphoblastic leukemia, due to receive a stem cell transplant. Here the CDR3 DNA reads TGTGCCAGCAGCAGAACCGGGACAGGTGATTCCTACAATGAGCAGTTCTTC. Its translation is CASSRTGTGDSYNEQFF.